This is a list of T cell receptor beta chains from one sample in a study of shared clonotypes between healthy human individuals. Sequencing was performed with immunoSEQ multiplex PCR; in TCRdb, only in-frame clones are kept and a portion is missing. The data show about 2,200,000 clones, approximately 94% seen once. Specimen: naive CD8+ T cells from PBMCs. All receptors come from a young man in good health. Some clones in this sample may be carry-over from other donors' samples. Both conserved end residues are part of each CDR3. The D gene is left open where the match is weak. Some rows have no size entry. The others give once, few or many, or a class for an expanded clone.

.	.	TRBV11-1	TRBJ2-1	TGTGCCAGCAGCGCAGCGTATGAGCAGTTCTTC	CASSAAYEQFF
once	TRBD1	TRBV7-2	TRBJ1-5	TGTGCCAGCAGCTCACCCGGGACAGGGGCCAATCAGCCCCAGCATTTT	CASSSPGTGANQPQHF
.	.	TRBV10-2	TRBJ1-1	TGCGCCAGCATAGGCAATTGGTACACTGAAGCTTTCTTT	CASIGNWYTEAFF
.	TRBD2	TRBV9	TRBJ2-5	TGTGCCAGCAGCTCACGGACTAGCGGAGAGACCCAGTACTTC	CASSSRTSGETQYF
.	TRBD1	TRBV28	TRBJ1-2	TGTGCCAGCAGTTTACCCCGGACAGGGGTTTGGGATGGCTACACCTTC	CASSLPRTGVWDGYTF
.	.	TRBV6-1	TRBJ2-3	TGTGCCAGCAGTGGGCTGGGTCTGGGGAGCACAGATACGCAGTATTTT	CASSGLGLGSTDTQYF
.	.	TRBV6-5	TRBJ2-3	TGTGCCAGCAGTTGGGGCAGCTCCATCACAGATACGCAGTATTTT	CASSWGSSITDTQYF
.	.	TRBV4-1	TRBJ1-1	TGCGCCAGCAGCCAAGTGGACAGCTCCCCTGAAGCTTTCTTT	CASSQVDSSPEAFF
.	.	TRBV19	TRBJ2-7	TGTGCCAGTAGTATTAAGGGGGGGTACGAGCAGTACTTC	CASSIKGGYEQYF
.	.	TRBV28	TRBJ2-2	TGTGCCAGCAGAGTGTCCGGGGAAATCACCGGGGAGCTGTTTTTT	CASRVSGEITGELFF
.	.	TRBV6-1	TRBJ1-4	TGTGCCAGCAGTGGCCTTGCTTCTCCCAGAAATGAAAAACTGTTTTTT	CASSGLASPRNEKLFF
.	TRBD2	TRBV7-6	TRBJ2-3	TGTGCCAGCAGGCAAATAGCGGGGTTTACAGATACGCAGTATTTT	CASRQIAGFTDTQYF
.	TRBD1	TRBV10-1	TRBJ2-2	TGCGCCAGCAGCCCCGGACAGGGATCGAACACCGGGGAGCTGTTTTTT	CASSPGQGSNTGELFF
once	.	TRBV27	TRBJ2-3	TGTGCCAGCAGTTTATCCCCAAGACTCACAGATACGCAGTATTTT	CASSLSPRLTDTQYF
.	TRBD2	TRBV7-6	TRBJ2-5	TGTGCCAGCGCAAGGCTAGCGGGTTACCAAGAGACCCAGTACTTC	CASARLAGYQETQYF
.	.	TRBV5-8	TRBJ1-4	TGTGCCAGCAGCCACCTGGGGAGTGAAAAACTGTTTTTT	CASSHLGSEKLFF
.	.	TRBV28	TRBJ1-5	TGTGCCAGCAGTTTGGCAGGCTATAGCAATCAGCCCCAGCATTTT	CASSLAGYSNQPQHF
few	.	TRBV2	TRBJ1-4	TGTGCCAGCAGCGATTCCGGACCGGGGGAACTGTTTTTT	CASSDSGPGELFF
.	.	TRBV10-3	TRBJ2-7	TGTGCCATCAGTGACCTACGCTACGAGCAGTACTTC	CAISDLRYEQYF
.	.	TRBV19	TRBJ1-2	TGTGCCAGTCAAGCCCCGGACGGCTACACCTTC	CASQAPDGYTF
.	.	TRBV25-1	TRBJ1-1	TGTGCCAGCAGTGGGGGGCAATTGAACACTGAAGCTTTCTTT	CASSGGQLNTEAFF
.	TRBD1	TRBV27	TRBJ2-1	TGTGCCAGCAGTTACATGACAGGGCAGGAGCAGTTCTTC	CASSYMTGQEQFF
.	TRBD2	TRBV19	TRBJ2-3	TGTGCCAGTAGTGCGATCCCTACTAGCGGGAGAAGAACAGATACGCAGTATTTT	CASSAIPTSGRRTDTQYF
.	.	TRBV5-1	TRBJ2-1	TGCGCCAGCAGCTTGGGGTGGGTCAATGAGCAGTTCTTC	CASSLGWVNEQFF
.	.	TRBV9	TRBJ2-7	TGTGCCAGCAGCGTAGGGGCAGAAGCCTACGAGCAGTACTTC	CASSVGAEAYEQYF
.	.	TRBV4-3	TRBJ2-3	TGCGCCAGCAGCCCCGGGACCAACCTCCGCCTTAGCACAGATACGCAGTATTTT	CASSPGTNLRLSTDTQYF
.	.	TRBV9	TRBJ2-5	TGTGCCAGCAGCCCTACCACGTTTCGAGAGACCCAGTACTTC	CASSPTTFRETQYF
.	.	TRBV11-2	TRBJ2-5	TGTGCCAGCAGCTTCCTGGAAGGCCAAGAGACCCAGTACTTC	CASSFLEGQETQYF
.	.	TRBV28	TRBJ2-5	TGTGCCAGCAGCCGCCAGGGGTACCAAGAGACCCAGTACTTC	CASSRQGYQETQYF
.	.	TRBV6-1	TRBJ2-1	TGTGCCAGCAGTGAAGCGGTCGACTCCTACAATGAGCAGTTCTTC	CASSEAVDSYNEQFF
.	.	TRBV9	TRBJ2-7	TGTGCCAGCAGCCCCCAGGGGGGTGTTTCCTACGAGCAGTACTTC	CASSPQGGVSYEQYF
.	TRBD2	TRBV14	TRBJ2-1	TGTGCCAGCAGCCCCTCGGGACTAGCGGGAGGGTTTGAGCAGTTCTTC	CASSPSGLAGGFEQFF
.	TRBD1	TRBV9	TRBJ2-3	TGTGCCAGCAGCGTAGCGGGACAGACTAGCACAGATACGCAGTATTTT	CASSVAGQTSTDTQYF
.	.	TRBV12-5	TRBJ1-2	TGTGCTAGTGGTTTCGGAAATGGAGGGATCGATGGCTACACCTTC	CASGFGNGGIDGYTF